This TCR beta chain originates from a study of CD8+ T cells in alopecia areata. The wider study: Roughly 7-11-week-old female C3H/HeJ mice were grafted with skin from spontaneously alopecic approximately 6-12-month-old C3H/HeJ graft donors.

Extraction and reverse transcription of RNA yielded cDNA as the sequencing template. Using immunoSEQ multiplex PCR, the repertoire was profiled, and TCRdb retains in-frame clones only, with some absent. The table lists over 100,000 clones, with no singletons. In this sample, this clone turned up a few times. The antigen is undetermined. Gene names are the mouse ones. The CDR3 goes on 4 residues after the read ends, and that part is filled in from the germline J gene. General observations from the study: Possibly as an HLA-related effect, TCR sharing across patients appeared less clear than in mice. Normal skin's resident alphabeta T cells are sequenced alongside lesional scalp T cells.

The length of the CDR3 is 13 residues. CDR1 is FNHDT and CDR2 is SITEND in the germline V gene (reference sequence). Input material: lesional skin. The rearrangement links TRBV19 to TRBJ2-1, with D possibly matching TRBD1 (6 bases). The TCR was taken from a C3H/HeJ mouse with alopecia areata. As its MHC haplotype, the strain has H2-k. The CDR3 loop reads CASRPHREAEQFF. The sequenced part of the CDR3 DNA is TGTGCCAGTAGACCTCACAGGGAGGCT.